These 27 T cell receptor beta chains were all obtained from the same sample, sequenced in a study of blood T cell repertoires in COVID-19. This table comes from immunoSEQ multiplex PCR, and its TCRdb copy is limited to in-frame clones, with some not included. This sample has roughly 280,000 clones; 75% to 90% occur once, and the top ten carry 1.5% to 2%. The sample consisted of peripheral blood. These receptor sequences come from a young man with active or convalescent COVID-19.

This sequence joins TRBV5-8 and TRBJ1-6; 7 nucleotides line up with TRBD1. The CDR3 is made up of 16 amino acids. The junction had 8 bases not matched to a gene; V was cut back by 0 bases and J by 8 bases. Germline V gives CDR1 SGHTS, CDR2 YDEGEE. The CDR3 DNA is TGTGCCAGCAGCTTGGTTAGGGGGCGCATTGATTCACCCCTCCACTTT. Translated, it gives CASSLVRGRIDSPLHF.

This chain uses TRBV29-1 with TRBJ1-2; 7 bases agree with TRBD1. Unmatched junction bases numbered 3, after V lost 3 bases and J lost 5 bases. The CDR3 consists of 12 residues. Looked up from germline, CDR1 is SQVTM and CDR2 is ANQGSEA. The CDR3 spells CSVDDRVYGYTF. The CDR3 coding sequence is TGCAGCGTTGACGACAGGGTTTATGGCTACACCTTC.

The chain carries TRBV5-1 and TRBJ1-2, with a weak D call TRBD1 (5 bases). There are 15 residues in the CDR3. V lost 4 bases and J lost 7, with 20 bases in between. Germline V gene data show CDR1 as SGHRS and CDR2 as YFSETQ. For the CDR3, the DNA is TGCGCCAGCAGCCACTATGAGCGGGGGATAGGTGGCTACACCTTC. This gives the protein CASSHYERGIGGYTF. The whole variable domain, remainder taken from reference TRBV5-1 and TRBJ1-2, is KAGVTQTPRYLIKTRGQQVTLSCSPISGHRSVSWYQQTPGQGLQFLFEYFSETQRNKGNFPGRFSGRQFSNSRSEMNVSTLELGDSALYLCASSHYERGIGGYTFGSGTRLTVV.

V usage is TRBV10-1 and J usage is TRBJ1-1, with D perhaps TRBD1 (6 bases). Germline-derived CDR1 and CDR2 are WNHNN and SYGVQD (reference sequence). V was pared by 2 bases and J by 4 bases, with 8 bases between. The CDR3 contains 13 residues. The CDR3 protein is CASSEEGGTEAFF. Written as DNA, the CDR3 is TGCGCCAGCAGTGAGGAAGGGGGCACTGAAGCTTTCTTT.

This clone was recorded only once. J is TRBJ1-5 and V is TRBV19; D remains unclear. V gave up 7 bases and J gave up 0 bases, with 13 bases separating them. Germline lookup yields CDR1 LNHDA and CDR2 SQIVND (reference sequence). The CDR3 covers 15 residues. The CDR3 DNA follows: TGTGCCAGTAACAGCTGGGTTCGTAGCAATCAGCCCCAGCATTTT. It yields the protein CASNSWVRSNQPQHF.

The CDR3 reads CASSYDRDSRREAFF. The CDR3 DNA reads TGCGCCAGCAGCTACGACCGGGACAGTAGGCGTGAAGCTTTCTTT. This chain joins TRBV5-1 and TRBJ1-1; 7 positions match TRBD1. Germline CDR1 SGHRS, CDR2 YFSETQ. The CDR3 has 15 amino acids. V trimming: 3 bases; J trimming: 7 bases; junction bases outside the gene matches: 12. The whole variable domain, filled in from reference TRBV5-1 and TRBJ1-1, reads KAGVTQTPRYLIKTRGQQVTLSCSPISGHRSVSWYQQTPGQGLQFLFEYFSETQRNKGNFPGRFSGRQFSNSRSEMNVSTLELGDSALYLCASSYDRDSRREAFFGQGTRLTVV.

The CDR3 coding sequence is TGTGCCAGCAGTGAAATCACGGGGAACACCGGGGAGCTGTTTTTT. This translates into CASSEITGNTGELFF. J is TRBJ2-2 and V is TRBV2; D ambiguous. Trimming removed 2 bases at V and 1 base at J, with 8 bases between. The CDR3 is 15 residues long. Germline V gene sequence: CDR1 SNHLY, CDR2 FYNNEI.

On this clone: A read error may produce the germline difference seen at one junction end. The chain carries TRBV2 and TRBJ2-7; a weak D match, TRBD2 (6 bases). The CDR3 consists of 15 residues. Germline V gene data show CDR1 as SNHLY and CDR2 as FYNNEI. As DNA, the CDR3 is TGTGCCAGCAGCGAAGGGAGGTCCGGAGCCTACGAGCAGTACTTC. This sequence encodes CASSEGRSGAYEQYF.

The rearrangement joins TRBV5-4 to TRBJ2-7, with 11 bases identical to TRBD2. Germline CDR1 reads SGHNT; CDR2 reads YYREEE (reference sequence). After removal of 3 bases from V and 5 bases from J, the junction contained 7 bases not matched to a gene. CDR3 length equals 15 residues. CDR3 in amino acids: CASSSITSGGDEQYF. CDR3 DNA: TGTGCCAGCAGCTCCATTACTAGCGGGGGTGACGAGCAGTACTTC.

The rearrangement joins TRBV6-5 to TRBJ1-6; 9 nucleotides agree with TRBD1. The CDR3 covers 15 residues. V shed 7 bases and J 10 bases; nucleotides not matched to a gene: 11. Germline loops: CDR1 MNHEY, CDR2 SVGAGI. In DNA, the CDR3 is TGTGCCAGCACTCGGGACAGGGTGAATGAATCACCCCTCCACTTT. Translating it yields CASTRDRVNESPLHF.

The V and J genes are TRBV4-1 and TRBJ2-2, with D uncertain. Germline V gene sequence: CDR1 MGHRA, CDR2 YSYEKL. The V end was cut by 1 base, the J end by 1 base, with 7 bases between. The CDR3 covers 15 residues. Here the CDR3 reads CASSQGQMNTGELFF. The DNA for the CDR3 is TGCGCCAGCAGCCAAGGCCAGATGAACACCGGGGAGCTGTTTTTT.

Only one count was recorded for this clone. CDR3 sequence (DNA): TGTGCCAGCAGTTATCTCGGGGGGCTGGGGTATGGCTACACCTTC. Its translation is CASSYLGGLGYGYTF. The chain carries TRBV6-5 and TRBJ1-2, with D perhaps matching TRBD1 (6 bases). Germline V gene data show CDR1 as MNHEY and CDR2 as SVGAGI. The CDR3 runs 15 residues. Trimming took 3 bases from V and 5 from J, leaving 16 bases between them.

The gene calls are TRBV9 and TRBJ2-5; possible D gene TRBD2, 5 bases. V was pared by 1 base and J by 5 bases, with 18 bases between. Germline loops: CDR1 SGDLS, CDR2 YYNGEE. The CDR3 contains 16 residues. The CDR3 nucleotides are TGTGCCAGCAGCGTAACGGACTTTGTCCGTCAGGAGACCCAGTACTTC. This translates into CASSVTDFVRQETQYF.

This rearrangement joins TRBV15 to TRBJ1-5; 9 bases are a match to TRBD1. CDR3 length equals 15 residues. V trimming: 5 bases; J trimming: 4 bases; junction bases outside the gene matches: 6. Germline V gives CDR1 LNHNV, CDR2 YYDKDF (reference sequence). CDR3 sequence reads: CATSGGQGGNQPQHF. CDR3 in DNA: TGTGCCACCAGCGGGGGACAGGGAGGTAATCAGCCCCAGCATTTT. Filled out from reference TRBV15 and TRBJ1-5, the complete variable domain reads DAMVIQNPRYQVTQFGKPVTLSCSQTLNHNVMYWYQQKSSQAPKLLFHYYDKDFNNEADTPDNFQSRRPNTSFCFLDIRSPGLGDTAMYLCATSGGQGGNQPQHFGDGTRLSIL.

V usage is TRBV7-9 and J usage is TRBJ2-2; TRBD1 aligns across 8 bases. The J segment lost 2 bases and the V segment lost 6 bases, leaving 17 bases of the junction unmatched. The CDR3 is 19 residues long. Per the germline V gene, CDR1 is SEHNR and CDR2 is FQNEAQ (reference sequence). The chain's CDR3 is CASRPTGAQKGSNTGELFF. Written as DNA, the CDR3 is TGTGCCAGCAGACCGACAGGGGCCCAAAAGGGGTCAAACACCGGGGAGCTGTTTTTT.

This rearrangement joins TRBV7-9 to TRBJ2-3; TRBD2 is a possible D gene (6 bases). The germline V gene has CDR1 SEHNR and CDR2 FQNEAQ (reference sequence). V was trimmed by 5 bases and J by 3 bases, leaving 18 bases between them. The CDR3 totals 16 residues. The CDR3 here is CASSPRPLGGTDTQYF. CDR3 sequence (DNA): TGTGCCAGCAGCCCCCGCCCTCTGGGGGGTACAGATACGCAGTATTTT.

The chain couples TRBV7-3 to TRBJ1-4, with 7 nucleotides matching TRBD1. Trimming took 5 bases from V and 4 from J; bases not matched to a gene: 4. Per germline, CDR1 SGHTA and CDR2 FQGTGA. The CDR3 covers 14 residues. CDR3 protein: CASSADRVNEKLFF. As DNA, the CDR3 is TGTGCCAGCAGCGCCGACAGGGTTAATGAAAAACTGTTTTTT.

The genes are TRBV7-2 and TRBJ2-1, with TRBD2 matching over 13 bases. CDR3 length: 17 amino acids. After removal of 0 bases from V and 10 bases from J, the junction contained 9 bases not matched to a gene. CDR1 and CDR2 (germline): SGHTA, FQGNSA. CDR3 coding DNA: TGTGCCAGCAGCTTAGCACTAGCGGGGGGGACCTTAGGGGAGCAGTTCTTC. Protein product: CASSLALAGGTLGEQFF.

This chain connects TRBV9 to TRBJ1-3; possible D gene TRBD1, 6 bases. This CDR3 is 15 amino acids long. Trimming stripped 3 bases from V and 0 bases from J, with 10 bases between. CDR1 is SGDLS, CDR2 YYNGEE, per germline. CDR3 region: CASSASGVSGNTIYF. CDR3 in DNA: TGTGCCAGCAGCGCCTCAGGGGTCTCTGGAAACACCATATATTTT.

Points on this clone: A much larger clone lies a single base off, so this may be a read error. This chain uses TRBV11-3 with TRBJ2-7, with D hard to call. V gave up 0 bases and J gave up 0 bases, with 3 bases separating them. This CDR3 spans 13 amino acids. CDR1 and CDR2 (germline): SGHNT, YENEEA. This CDR3 is CASSLDSSYEQYF. DNA for the CDR3: TGTGCCAGCAGCTTAGACAGCTCCTACGAGCAGTACTTC.

The CDR3 loop reads CSASPFPGLAGAGYNEQFF. The CDR3 nucleotides read TGCAGTGCAAGTCCTTTCCCGGGACTAGCGGGGGCCGGCTACAATGAGCAGTTCTTC. The chain joins TRBV20-1 to TRBJ2-1; 14 bases are a match to TRBD2. Germline V gives CDR1 DFQATT, CDR2 SNEGSKA (reference sequence). The CDR3 covers 19 residues. Losses at the gene ends were 6 bases for V and 3 bases for J; bases not matched to a gene: 16.

The chain couples TRBV30 to TRBJ1-2; no reliable D call. V lost 2 bases and J 6 bases, leaving 13 bases between the germline ends. The CDR3 contains 13 residues. In germline, CDR1 is GTSNPN, CDR2 SVGIG (reference sequence). The CDR3 DNA is TGTGCCTGGAGTCCTACTCTCTTGGATGGCTACACCTTC. This encodes CAWSPTLLDGYTF. Combining the CDR3 with reference TRBV30 and TRBJ1-2 gives the whole variable domain SQTIHQWPATLVQPVGSPLSLECTVEGTSNPNLYWYRQAAGRGLQLLFYSVGIGQISSEVPQNLSASRPQDRQFILSSKKLLLSDSGFYLCAWSPTLLDGYTFGSGTRLTVV.

The chain links TRBV19 to TRBJ1-2; D gene ambiguous. This CDR3 has 14 residues. CDR1 and CDR2 from the germline V gene are LNHDA and SQIVND (reference sequence). V lost 1 base and J lost 12, with 18 bases in between. The DNA for the CDR3 is TGTGCCAGTAGTATAGGGGGTAATGGAGGATTCAACACCTTC. As protein: CASSIGGNGGFNTF.

In regard to this clone: Other DNA sequences of this sample code for an identical CDR3. This chain links TRBV29-1 with TRBJ1-1, with TRBD1 matching over 9 bases. J lost 2 bases, V lost 7 bases, and 5 bases had no gene match. Germline assignment: CDR1 SQVTM and CDR2 ANQGSEA. The CDR3 is made up of 13 amino acids. DNA of the CDR3: TGCAGCGCCCGACAGGGGGGAAACACTGAAGCTTTCTTT. Protein: CSARQGGNTEAFF.

The CDR3 region has the DNA TGTGCCAGCAGCTTAGACAGGGTGGAGCAGTACTTC. Amino acids: CASSLDRVEQYF. The V gene is TRBV5-4, the J gene TRBJ2-7, with 7 bases matching TRBD1. Losses at the gene ends were 2 bases for V and 7 bases for J; bases not matched to a gene: 3. There are 12 residues in the CDR3. Germline V gene sequence: CDR1 SGHNT, CDR2 YYREEE (reference sequence).

This chain links TRBV6-2 or TRBV6-3 with TRBJ2-1; 8 bases map to TRBD1. V gave up 0 bases and J gave up 8 bases; unmatched junction bases: 6. The CDR3 has 15 amino acids. The germline V gene has CDR1 MNHEY and CDR2 SVGEGT. For the CDR3, the DNA is TGTGCCAGCAGTTACTCGCGACAGGGGTCCCATGAGCAGTTCTTC. Translating gives CASSYSRQGSHEQFF.

The V call is TRBV11-3, the J call TRBJ2-2; 10 nucleotides agree with TRBD2. V lost 5 bases to trimming and J lost 2 bases; unmatched junction nucleotides: 14. CDR1 and CDR2 (germline): SGHNT, YENEEA. The CDR3 spans 19 residues. The CDR3 protein is CASSPEGLAGAGNTGELFF. The CDR3 DNA sequence: TGTGCCAGCAGCCCTGAGGGGCTAGCGGGGGCCGGAAACACCGGGGAGCTGTTTTTT. Full variable domain (remainder filled in from reference TRBV11-3 and TRBJ2-2): EAGVVQSPRYKIIEKKQPVAFWCNPISGHNTLYWYLQNLGQGPELLIRYENEEAVDDSQLPKDRFSAERLKGVDSTLKIQPAELGDSAVYLCASSPEGLAGAGNTGELFFGEGSRLTVL.